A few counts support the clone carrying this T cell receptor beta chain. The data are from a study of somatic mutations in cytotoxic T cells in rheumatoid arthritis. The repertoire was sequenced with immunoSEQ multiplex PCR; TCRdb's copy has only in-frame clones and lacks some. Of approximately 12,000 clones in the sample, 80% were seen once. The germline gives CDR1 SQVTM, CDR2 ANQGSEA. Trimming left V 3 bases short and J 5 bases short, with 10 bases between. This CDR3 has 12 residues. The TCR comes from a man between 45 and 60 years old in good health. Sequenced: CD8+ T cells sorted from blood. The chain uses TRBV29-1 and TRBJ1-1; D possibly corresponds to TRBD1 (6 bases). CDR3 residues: CSVDLTGTEAFF. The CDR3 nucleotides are TGCAGCGTTGACCTTACAGGGACTGAAGCTTTCTTT.